This passage covers 15 T cell receptor beta chains from one sample sequenced in a study of regulatory T cells. Amplification used 52 TRBV primers and 13 TRBJ primers. TCRdb keeps only in-frame clones here, not all; method: immunoSEQ multiplex PCR. The table lists about 17,000 clones, roughly 90% of them singletons, with around 32% in the top ten. Input material: CD8+ T cells sorted from blood. The receptors shown here come from a person aged 18 to 30 with CD3G deficiency.

This chain joins TRBV13 and TRBJ2-2; maybe TRBD1 (5 bases). Between the trimmed V and J ends, which lost 5 bases and 6 bases, there was a span of 10 bases. The length of the CDR3 is 13 residues. CDR1 is PRHDT, CDR2 FYEKMQ, per germline (reference sequence). The CDR3 DNA follows: TGTGCCAGCAGCCATCAGGGTGCCGGGGAGCTGTTTTTT. It encodes CASSHQGAGELFF.

The gene calls are TRBV5-1 and TRBJ2-7, with D perhaps matching TRBD1 or TRBD2 (6 bases each). CDR1 SGHRS and CDR2 YFSETQ come from the germline V gene. The CDR3 sequence is 14 residues long. V was trimmed by 3 bases and J by 2 bases, leaving 12 bases between them. In DNA form, the CDR3 reads TGCGCCAGCAGCTGGTACGGGGGCCCCTACGAGCAGTACTTC. Its translation: CASSWYGGPYEQYF.

The V call is TRBV27, the J call TRBJ1-2; D gene uncertain. The CDR3 loop spans 14 amino acids. The germline V gene encodes CDR1 MNHEY and CDR2 SMNVEV (reference sequence). V lost 8 bases and J 8 bases, leaving 21 bases between the germline ends. CDR3 coding DNA: TGTGCCAGCTCGCTCGGGTCGGACTGGAGGGGCTACACCTTC. It encodes CASSLGSDWRGYTF.

This clone was detected once. This chain uses TRBV5-1 with TRBJ2-2, with no clear D. The CDR3 length is 11 residues. Trimming cost V 6 bases and J 4 bases, with 4 bases left between them. Per germline, CDR1 SGHRS and CDR2 YFSETQ. The CDR3 loop is CASTITGELFF. The CDR3, as DNA: TGCGCCAGCACCATCACCGGGGAGCTGTTTTTT.

This clone has only one observation. The chain combines TRBV30 with TRBJ2-3, with 10 bases aligning to TRBD2. Germline values: CDR1 GTSNPN, CDR2 SVGIG (reference sequence). Unmatched junction bases numbered 14, after V lost 3 bases and J lost 2 bases. CDR3 length: 18 residues. The CDR3 bases are TGTGCCTGGAGCCTCGGGATAGCGGGAGGAAGAGTCACAGATACGCAGTATTTT. Its protein is CAWSLGIAGGRVTDTQYF. Together with reference TRBV30 and TRBJ2-3, the CDR3 gives the full variable domain: SQTIHQWPATLVQPVGSPLSLECTVEGTSNPNLYWYRQAAGRGLQLLFYSVGIGQISSEVPQNLSASRPQDRQFILSSKKLLLSDSGFYLCAWSLGIAGGRVTDTQYFGPGTRLTVL.

The CDR3: CASNGEDAYNSPLHF. CDR3 coding DNA: TGCGCCAGCAACGGTGAGGATGCCTATAATTCACCCCTCCACTTT. This sequence joins TRBV10-1 and TRBJ1-6; no firm D call. CDR3 length: 15 residues. Germline assignment: CDR1 WNHNN and CDR2 SYGVQD (reference sequence). Trimming took off 7 bases at V and 2 bases at J, with 12 bases between the two ends.

This clone was counted between two and nine times. The chain links TRBV29-1 to TRBJ2-1; 8 bases align to TRBD2. After removal of 5 bases from V and 8 bases from J, the junction contained 5 bases not matched to a gene. This CDR3 region has 12 residues. Germline values: CDR1 SQVTM, CDR2 ANQGSEA. CDR3 region: CSVSGSYDEQFF. In DNA, the CDR3 is TGCAGCGTTAGCGGGAGTTACGATGAGCAGTTCTTC.

The CDR3 coding sequence is TGTGCCAGCAGAACGCCCCTAAACACTGAAGCTTTCTTT. Amino acids: CASRTPLNTEAFF. J is TRBJ1-1 and V is TRBV6-6; unclear D gene. Germline values: CDR1 MNHNY, CDR2 SVGAGI (reference sequence). Trimming took off 6 bases at V and 2 bases at J, with 10 bases between the two ends. The CDR3 length is 13 residues.

This clone was found once. V and J are TRBV10-1 and TRBJ1-2; D is possibly TRBD1 (6 bases). CDR3 length: 11 amino acids. Trimming left V 7 bases short and J 8 bases short, with 11 bases between. The germline gives CDR1 WNHNN, CDR2 SYGVQD (reference sequence). CDR3 sequence: CASIQGMGYTF. The CDR3 DNA follows: TGCGCCAGCATTCAGGGGATGGGCTACACCTTC.

The rearrangement links TRBV6-1 to TRBJ1-2; D not certain. The CDR3 covers 13 residues. CDR1 and CDR2 (germline): MNHNS, SASEGT. V lost 3 bases and J 4 bases, leaving 9 bases between the germline ends. The DNA for the CDR3 is TGTGCCAGCAGTGATTCCTCTCTCTATGGCTACACCTTC. Translation gives CASSDSSLYGYTF.

The rearrangement joins TRBV6-5 to TRBJ1-2, with a possible D match to TRBD1 (5 bases). V was clipped by 6 bases and J by 5 bases, with 19 bases between them. The V gene's germline CDR1 is MNHEY and CDR2 SVGAGI. The length of the CDR3 is 15 residues. This CDR3 reads CASSPASTVLYGYTF. The CDR3 nucleotides are TGTGCCAGCAGCCCTGCGTCGACAGTTCTTTATGGCTACACCTTC.

The gene calls are TRBV5-1 and TRBJ1-3; D is unresolved. From germline, CDR1 is SGHRS and CDR2 YFSETQ. V lost 4 bases and J lost 0, with 8 bases in between. The CDR3 is made up of 14 amino acids. This CDR3 is CASSPEGSGNTIYF. The CDR3 DNA sequence: TGCGCCAGCAGCCCGGAGGGCTCTGGAAACACCATATATTTT.

This rearrangement joins TRBV7-9 to TRBJ1-2, with D possibly TRBD1 on 6 matching bases. There are 15 residues in the CDR3. The V end lost 5 bases, the J end lost 8 bases, and 21 bases lay between the germline ends. The germline gives CDR1 SEHNR, CDR2 FQNEAQ (reference sequence). The chain's CDR3 is CASSRTRGPLGGYTF. The CDR3 DNA is TGTGCCAGCAGCCGAACCAGGGGCCCTCTCGGGGGCTACACCTTC. The full variable domain, in which reference TRBV7-9 and TRBJ1-2 provide the parts outside the CDR3, is DTGVSQNPRHKITKRGQNVTFRCDPISEHNRLYWYRQTLGQGPEFLTYFQNEAQLEKSRLLSDRFSAERPKGSFSTLEIQRTEQGDSAMYLCASSRTRGPLGGYTFGSGTRLTVV.

The CDR3 spells CASSPDLGGGEQFF. In DNA, the CDR3 is TGTGCCAGCAGCCCGGACTTAGGAGGGGGTGAGCAGTTCTTC. This chain joins TRBV7-8 and TRBJ2-1, with D tentatively TRBD1 or TRBD2 (6 bases each). CDR1 is SGHVS and CDR2 is FQNEAQ in the germline V gene. The CDR3 extends over 14 amino acids. With 5 bases removed from V and 9 bases from J, the gap between germline ends came to 17 bases. Variable domain in full (rest from reference TRBV7-8 and TRBJ2-1): GAGVSQSPRYKVAKRGQDVALRCDPISGHVSLFWYQQALGQGPEFLTYFQNEAQLDKSGLPSDRFFAERPEGSVSTLKIQRTQQEDSAVYLCASSPDLGGGEQFFGPGTRLTVL.

In DNA, the CDR3 is TGTGCCAGCAGCGTGGCCAAGGGACAGGACTCCAACTATGGCTACACCTTC. Protein sequence: CASSVAKGQDSNYGYTF. This rearrangement joins TRBV9 to TRBJ1-2; 8 bases match TRBD1. The germline V gene encodes CDR1 SGDLS and CDR2 YYNGEE. The V segment lost 2 bases and the J segment 2 bases; nucleotides outside the gene matches: 11. CDR3 length: 17 residues.